This T cell receptor beta chain was profiled in a study of blood T cells in healthy people across ages. The use of a sample-barcoded 5' primer and a J-beta primer mix characterized a second PCR of about 7 to 12 cycles. Every cDNA molecule carried a tag from a template-switch adaptor bearing 12 random nucleotides. TCRdb reprocessed the 5' RACE reads via MiXCR and lists one record per CDR3 protein. The table has 850,000 to 1,000,000 distinct CDR3 sequences, roughly 47% seen once. This clonotype was observed a few times. The V end was cut by 2 bases, the J end by 5 bases, with 15 bases between. The length of the CDR3 is 15 residues. Germline CDR1 reads MNHEY; CDR2 reads SMNVEV (reference sequence).

The rearrangement joins TRBV27 to TRBJ2-5; D not resolved. This TCR was sampled from a woman in her fifties or sixties in good health. The sample consisted of blood. This CDR3 is CASSLRSNSRETQYF. The CDR3 DNA reads TGTGCCAGCAGTTTAAGGAGTAACAGTAGGGAGACCCAGTACTTC.